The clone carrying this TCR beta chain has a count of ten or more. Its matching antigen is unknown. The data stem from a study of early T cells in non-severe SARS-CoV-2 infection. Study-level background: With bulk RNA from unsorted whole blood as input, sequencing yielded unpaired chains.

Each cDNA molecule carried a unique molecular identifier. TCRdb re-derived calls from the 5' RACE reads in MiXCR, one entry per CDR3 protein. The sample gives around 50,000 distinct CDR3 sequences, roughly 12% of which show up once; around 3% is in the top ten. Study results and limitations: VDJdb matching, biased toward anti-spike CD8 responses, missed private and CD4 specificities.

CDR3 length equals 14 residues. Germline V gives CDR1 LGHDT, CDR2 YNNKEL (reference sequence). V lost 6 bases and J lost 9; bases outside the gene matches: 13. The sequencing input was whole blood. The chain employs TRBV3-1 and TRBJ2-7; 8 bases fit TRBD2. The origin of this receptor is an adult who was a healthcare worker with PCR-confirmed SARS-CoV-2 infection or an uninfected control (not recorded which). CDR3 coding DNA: TGTGCCAGCAGTGATAAAGGACTAGCATCGGGGCAGTACTTC. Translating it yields CASSDKGLASGQYF.